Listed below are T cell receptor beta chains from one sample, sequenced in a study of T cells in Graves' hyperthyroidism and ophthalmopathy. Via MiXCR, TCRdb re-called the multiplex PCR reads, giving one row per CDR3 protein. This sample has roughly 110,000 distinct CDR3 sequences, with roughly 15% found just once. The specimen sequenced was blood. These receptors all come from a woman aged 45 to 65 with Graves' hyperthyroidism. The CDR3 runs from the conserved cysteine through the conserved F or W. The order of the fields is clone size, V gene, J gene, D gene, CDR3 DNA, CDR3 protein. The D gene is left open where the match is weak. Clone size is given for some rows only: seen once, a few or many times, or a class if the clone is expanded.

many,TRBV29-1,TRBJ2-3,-,TGCAGCGCCGGGGAGTTAGCAGTTATCATGGATACGCAGTATTTT,CSAGELAVIMDTQYF
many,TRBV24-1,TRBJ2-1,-,TGTGCCACCAGTGATTCAAGTTCCTACAATGAGCAGTTCTTC,CATSDSSSYNEQFF
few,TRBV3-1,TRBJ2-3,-,TGTGCCAGCAGCCAAGCGGCGGGGGATACGCAGTATTTT,CASSQAAGDTQYF
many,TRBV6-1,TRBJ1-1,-,TGTGCCAGCAGTATTACAGTGAACACTGAAGCTTTCTTT,CASSITVNTEAFF
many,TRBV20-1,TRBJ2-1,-,TGCAGTGCTATCTACAATGAGCAGTTCTTC,CSAIYNEQFF
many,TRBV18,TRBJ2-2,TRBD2,TGTGCCAGCTCGCGCGACCTGGGACTAGAGAACACCGGGGAGCTGTTTTTT,CASSRDLGLENTGELFF
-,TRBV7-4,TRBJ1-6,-,TGTGCCAGCAGCTCAGGGATCCTCCACTTT,CASSSGILHF
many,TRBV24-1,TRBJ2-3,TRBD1,TGTGCCACCAGTGATGCCGGGACAGGGAGAGGCACAGATACGCAGTATTTT,CATSDAGTGRGTDTQYF
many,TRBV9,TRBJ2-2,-,TGTGCCAGCAGCGTGCTAGGTTCCGGGGAGCTGTTTTTT,CASSVLGSGELFF
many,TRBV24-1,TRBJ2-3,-,TGTGCCACCAGTGATCGCTCGCGGGACATAGATACGCAGTATTTT,CATSDRSRDIDTQYF
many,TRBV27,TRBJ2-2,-,TGTGCCAGTTCACAGGACTCGGAGAGGGAGCTGTTTTTT,CASSQDSERELFF
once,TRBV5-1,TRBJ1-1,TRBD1,TGCGCCAGCAGCTCGGGACAGAGGAACACTGAAGCTTTCTTT,CASSSGQRNTEAFF
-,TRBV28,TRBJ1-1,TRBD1,TGTGCCAGCAGTTTGGGACAGGCTGTTGAAGCTTTCTTT,CASSLGQAVEAFF
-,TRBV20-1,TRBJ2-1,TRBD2,TGCAGTGCTCCCCTACCCCTTGGGACTAGCGGGGGAAATGAGCAGTTCTTC,CSAPLPLGTSGGNEQFF
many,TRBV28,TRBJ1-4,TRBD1,TGTGCCAGCAGTTTCTCGGACAGGGCTGATGAAAAACTGTTTTTT,CASSFSDRADEKLFF
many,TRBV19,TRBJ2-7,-,TGTGCCAGTAGTCCCCCGAGTTCCTACGAGCAGTACTTC,CASSPPSSYEQYF
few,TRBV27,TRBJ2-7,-,TGTGCCAGCAGTTACTCTCCAGGGAACTACGAGCAGTACTTC,CASSYSPGNYEQYF
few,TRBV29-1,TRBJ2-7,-,TGCAGCACCGCAACGGGGTCTTGGGGGACCTACGAGCAGTACTTC,CSTATGSWGTYEQYF
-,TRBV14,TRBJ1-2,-,TGTGCCAGCAGCCAAGACAGCCGGAATGGCTACACCTTC,CASSQDSRNGYTF
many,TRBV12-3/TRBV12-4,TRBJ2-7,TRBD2,TGTGCCAGCAGTTCTGGGGGGGGAAATAGGTACGAGCAGTACTTC,CASSSGGGNRYEQYF
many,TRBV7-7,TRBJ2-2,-,TGTGCTAGCAGCTTATCAGGGGCGAACACCGGGGAGCTGTTTTTT,CASSLSGANTGELFF
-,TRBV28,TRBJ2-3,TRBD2,TGTGCCAGCAGTCTTACTAGCGGGACGCTTGGTACGCAGTATTTT,CASSLTSGTLGTQYF
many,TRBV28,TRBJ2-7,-,TGTGCCAGCAGTTCGGCTGGGATCGTGAGAGAGCAGTACTTC,CASSSAGIVREQYF
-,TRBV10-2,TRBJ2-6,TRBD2,TGCGCCAGCAGTGAGCGTGGACTAGCGGGAGTTGTCGGGGCCAACGTCCTGACTTTC,CASSERGLAGVVGANVLTF
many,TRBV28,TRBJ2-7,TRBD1,TGTGCCAGCAATAAACCGGGACAGAATTACGAGCAGTACTTC,CASNKPGQNYEQYF
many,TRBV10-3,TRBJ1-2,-,TGTGCCATCAGTGACTCGGCTGGCTATGGCTACACCTTC,CAISDSAGYGYTF
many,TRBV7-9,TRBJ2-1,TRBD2,TGTGCCAGCAGCCCGCAGGGACTACAATACAATGAGCAGTTCTTC,CASSPQGLQYNEQFF
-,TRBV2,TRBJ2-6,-,TGTGCCAGCAGCGACAAAGCCCGCTCTGGGGCCAACGTCCTGACTTTC,CASSDKARSGANVLTF
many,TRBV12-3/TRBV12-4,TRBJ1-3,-,TGTGCCAGCAGTTTAAGTCGAGGAAACACCATATATTTT,CASSLSRGNTIYF
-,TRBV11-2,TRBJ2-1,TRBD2,TGTGCCAGCAGCTTAAACGGGGGGGCCCTGGATGAGCAGTTCTTC,CASSLNGGALDEQFF
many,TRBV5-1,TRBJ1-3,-,TGCGCCAGCAGTTACGGGGGCACAAAGTCTGGAAACACCATATATTTT,CASSYGGTKSGNTIYF
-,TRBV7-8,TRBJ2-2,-,TGTGCCAGCAGCTTCGATCGCACCGGGGAGCTGTTTTTT,CASSFDRTGELFF
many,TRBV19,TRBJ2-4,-,TGTGCCAGTAGTATGGATGGCCTTCCGCGGGCCAAAAACATTCAGTACTTC,CASSMDGLPRAKNIQYF
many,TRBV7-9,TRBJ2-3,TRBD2,TGTGCCAGCAGCCCCGCGGGACTAGCGGGAACCCTAGGGGATACGCAGTATTTT,CASSPAGLAGTLGDTQYF
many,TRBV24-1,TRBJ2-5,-,TGTGCCACCAGTGATTATGGGGCTGGCCAGTACTTC,CATSDYGAGQYF
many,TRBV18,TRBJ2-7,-,TGTGCCAGCTCACCAGGGAACACCCCCGCCTACGAGCAGTACTTC,CASSPGNTPAYEQYF
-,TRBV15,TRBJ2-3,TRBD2,TGTGCCACCAGCAGCCGGACTAGCGGGATAACAGATACGCAGTATTTT,CATSSRTSGITDTQYF
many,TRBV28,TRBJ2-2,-,TGTGCCAGCAGTTTCCGCCAGGGAGGCACCGGGGAGCTGTTTTTT,CASSFRQGGTGELFF
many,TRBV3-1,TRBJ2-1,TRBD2,TGTGCCAGCAGCCAAGGGGCGGGTGGCGGGAGCAATGAGCAGTTCTTC,CASSQGAGGGSNEQFF
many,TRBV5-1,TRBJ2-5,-,TGCGCCAGCAGCTTGCGGACAGTACAAGAGACCCAGTACTTC,CASSLRTVQETQYF
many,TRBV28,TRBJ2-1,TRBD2,TGTGCCAGCAGGCCGAGGACTAGCGGGAGTTATGAGCAGTTCTTC,CASRPRTSGSYEQFF
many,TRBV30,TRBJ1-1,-,TGTGCCTGCAGCTACTTATCCCTGTACACTGAAGCTTTCTTT,CACSYLSLYTEAFF
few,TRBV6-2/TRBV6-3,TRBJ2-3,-,TGTGCCACCACCCGCGGAGATACGCAGTATTTT,CATTRGDTQYF
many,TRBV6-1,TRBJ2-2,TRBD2,TGTGCCAGCAGCCCCCCCGTGACTAGCGGGAGTAACACCGGGGAGCTGTTTTTT,CASSPPVTSGSNTGELFF
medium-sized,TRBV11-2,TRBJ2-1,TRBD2,TGTGCCAGCAGCCGACTAGCGGGACTTAACGAGCAGTTCTTC,CASSRLAGLNEQFF
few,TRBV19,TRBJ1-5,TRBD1,TGTGCCAGTCGAGAACCCGGGACAGGGAGCAATCAGCCCCAGCATTTT,CASREPGTGSNQPQHF
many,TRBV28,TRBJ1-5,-,TGTGCCAGCGGCAATCCCCTCTATAGCAATCAGCCCCAGCATTTT,CASGNPLYSNQPQHF
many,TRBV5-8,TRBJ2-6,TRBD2,TGTGCCAGCAGCAGGGGACTAGCGGGAGGTCGCTCTGGGGCCAACGTCCTGACTTTC,CASSRGLAGGRSGANVLTF
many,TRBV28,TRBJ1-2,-,TGTGCCAGCAGCTCGGGACTAGCTGGCTACACCTTC,CASSSGLAGYTF
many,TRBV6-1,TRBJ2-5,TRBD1,TGTGCCAGCAGTTCGACAGGGGTGGAGACCCAGTACTTC,CASSSTGVETQYF
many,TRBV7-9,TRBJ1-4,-,TGTGCCAGCAGCCCGGAGAGTAATGAAAAACTGTTTTTT,CASSPESNEKLFF
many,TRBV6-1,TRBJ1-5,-,TGTGCCAGCAGTTCCCCGCCGGGACATGGGGATCAGCCCCAGCATTTT,CASSSPPGHGDQPQHF